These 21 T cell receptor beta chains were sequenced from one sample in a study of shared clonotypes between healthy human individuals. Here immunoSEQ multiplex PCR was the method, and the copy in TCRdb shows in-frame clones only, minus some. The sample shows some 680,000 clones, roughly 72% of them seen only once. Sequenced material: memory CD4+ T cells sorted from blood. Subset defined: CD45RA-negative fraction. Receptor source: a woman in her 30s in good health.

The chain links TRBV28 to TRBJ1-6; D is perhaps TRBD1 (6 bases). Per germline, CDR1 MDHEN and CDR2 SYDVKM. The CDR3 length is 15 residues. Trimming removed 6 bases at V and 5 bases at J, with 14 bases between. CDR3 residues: CASSTGDTNNSPLHF. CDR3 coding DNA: TGTGCCAGCAGCACCGGGGACACTAATAATTCACCCCTCCACTTT.

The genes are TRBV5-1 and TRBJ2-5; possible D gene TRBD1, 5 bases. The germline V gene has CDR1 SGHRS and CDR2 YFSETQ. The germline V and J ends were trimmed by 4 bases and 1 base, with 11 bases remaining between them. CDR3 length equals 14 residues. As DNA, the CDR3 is TGCGCCAGCAGCATCCTGACAGCCCAAGAGACCCAGTACTTC. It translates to CASSILTAQETQYF.

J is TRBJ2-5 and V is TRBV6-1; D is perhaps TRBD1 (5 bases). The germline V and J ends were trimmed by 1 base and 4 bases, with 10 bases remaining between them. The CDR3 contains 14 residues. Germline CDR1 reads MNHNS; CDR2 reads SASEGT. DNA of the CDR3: TGTGCCAGCAGTGAAGGGGGCGGTGGAGAGACCCAGTACTTC. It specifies CASSEGGGGETQYF.

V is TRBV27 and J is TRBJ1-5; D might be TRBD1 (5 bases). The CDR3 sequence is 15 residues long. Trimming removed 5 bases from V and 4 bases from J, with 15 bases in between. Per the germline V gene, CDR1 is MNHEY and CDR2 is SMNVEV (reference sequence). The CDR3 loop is CASSPNGQGNQPQHF. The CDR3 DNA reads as TGTGCCAGCAGTCCGAACGGACAAGGGAATCAGCCCCAGCATTTT.

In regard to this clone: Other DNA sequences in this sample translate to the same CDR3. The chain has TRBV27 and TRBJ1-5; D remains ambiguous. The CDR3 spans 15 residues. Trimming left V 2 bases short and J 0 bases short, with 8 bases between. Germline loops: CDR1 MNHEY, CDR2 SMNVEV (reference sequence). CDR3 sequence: CASSLVGNSNQPQHF. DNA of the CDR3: TGTGCCAGCAGTTTAGTAGGGAATAGCAATCAGCCCCAGCATTTT.

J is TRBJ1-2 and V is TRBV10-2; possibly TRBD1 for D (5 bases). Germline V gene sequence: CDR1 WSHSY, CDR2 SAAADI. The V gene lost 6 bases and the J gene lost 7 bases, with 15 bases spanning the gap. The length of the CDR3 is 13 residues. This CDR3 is CASRTSTATGYTF. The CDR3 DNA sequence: TGCGCCAGCAGGACCTCGACAGCGACTGGCTACACCTTC.

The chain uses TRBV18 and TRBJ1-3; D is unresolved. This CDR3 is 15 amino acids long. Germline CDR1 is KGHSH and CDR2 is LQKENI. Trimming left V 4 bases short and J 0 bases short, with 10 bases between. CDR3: CASSLPVGSGNTIYF. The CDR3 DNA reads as TGTGCCAGCTCACTACCCGTGGGCTCTGGAAACACCATATATTTT. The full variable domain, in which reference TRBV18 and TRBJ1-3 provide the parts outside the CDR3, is NAGVMQNPRHLVRRRGQEARLRCSPMKGHSHVYWYRQLPEEGLKFMVYLQKENIIDESGMPKERFSAEFPKEGPSILRIQQVVRGDSAAYFCASSLPVGSGNTIYFGEGSWLTVV.

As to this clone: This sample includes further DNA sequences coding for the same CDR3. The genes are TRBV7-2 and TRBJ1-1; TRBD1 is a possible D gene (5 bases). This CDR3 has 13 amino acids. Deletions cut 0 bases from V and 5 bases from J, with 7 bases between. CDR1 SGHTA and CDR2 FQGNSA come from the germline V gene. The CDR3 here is CASSLAAGTEAFF. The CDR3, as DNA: TGTGCCAGCAGCTTAGCAGCAGGGACTGAAGCTTTCTTT.

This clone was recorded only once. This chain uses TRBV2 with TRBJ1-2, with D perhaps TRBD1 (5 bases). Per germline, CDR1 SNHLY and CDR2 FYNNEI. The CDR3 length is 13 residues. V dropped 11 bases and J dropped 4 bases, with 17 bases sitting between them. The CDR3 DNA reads TGTGCCGGGGGGACGGCTAAGGTCTATGGCTACACCTTC. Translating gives CAGGTAKVYGYTF.

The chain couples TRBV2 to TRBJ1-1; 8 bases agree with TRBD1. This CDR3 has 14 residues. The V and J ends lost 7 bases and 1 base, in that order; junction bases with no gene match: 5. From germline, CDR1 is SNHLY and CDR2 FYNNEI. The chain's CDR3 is CASNIDRGNTEAFF. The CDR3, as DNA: TGTGCCAGCAATATTGACAGGGGGAACACTGAAGCTTTCTTT. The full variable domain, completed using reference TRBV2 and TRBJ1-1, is EPEVTQTPSHQVTQMGQEVILRCVPISNHLYFYWYRQILGQKVEFLVSFYNNEISEKSEIFDDQFSVERPDGSNFTLKIRSTKLEDSAMYFCASNIDRGNTEAFFGQGTRLTVV.

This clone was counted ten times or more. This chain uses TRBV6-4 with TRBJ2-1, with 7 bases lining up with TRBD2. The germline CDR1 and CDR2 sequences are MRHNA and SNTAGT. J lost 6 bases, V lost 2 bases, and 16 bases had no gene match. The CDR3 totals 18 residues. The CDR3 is CASSDLLAVGGSCNEQFF. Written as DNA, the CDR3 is TGTGCCAGCAGTGACCTCCTGGCGGTCGGCGGGAGTTGCAATGAGCAGTTCTTC.

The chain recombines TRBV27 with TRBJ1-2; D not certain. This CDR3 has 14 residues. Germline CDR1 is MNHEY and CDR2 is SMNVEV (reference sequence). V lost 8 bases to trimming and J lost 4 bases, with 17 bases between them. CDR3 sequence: CASGRATSGYGYTF. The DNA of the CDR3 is TGTGCCAGCGGTCGAGCTACAAGCGGCTATGGCTACACCTTC.

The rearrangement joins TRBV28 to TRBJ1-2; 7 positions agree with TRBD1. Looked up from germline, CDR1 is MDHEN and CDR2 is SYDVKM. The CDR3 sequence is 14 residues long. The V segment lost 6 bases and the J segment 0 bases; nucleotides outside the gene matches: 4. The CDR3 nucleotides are TGTGCCAGCAGGGAGACAGGGACTAACTATGGCTACACCTTC. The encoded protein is CASRETGTNYGYTF.

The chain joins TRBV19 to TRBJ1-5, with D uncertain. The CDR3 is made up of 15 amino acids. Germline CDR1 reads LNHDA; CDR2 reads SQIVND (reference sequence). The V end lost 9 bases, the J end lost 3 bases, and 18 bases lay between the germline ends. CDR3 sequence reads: CASTDSPDFNQPQHF. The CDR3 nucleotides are TGTGCCAGCACAGATAGCCCAGACTTCAATCAGCCCCAGCATTTT.

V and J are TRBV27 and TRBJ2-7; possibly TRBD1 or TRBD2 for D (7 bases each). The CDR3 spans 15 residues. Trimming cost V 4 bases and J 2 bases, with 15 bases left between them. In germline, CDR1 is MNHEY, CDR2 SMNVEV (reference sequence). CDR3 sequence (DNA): TGTGCCAGCAGTTCCAGACAGGGAGGGGCCTACGAGCAGTACTTC. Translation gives CASSSRQGGAYEQYF.

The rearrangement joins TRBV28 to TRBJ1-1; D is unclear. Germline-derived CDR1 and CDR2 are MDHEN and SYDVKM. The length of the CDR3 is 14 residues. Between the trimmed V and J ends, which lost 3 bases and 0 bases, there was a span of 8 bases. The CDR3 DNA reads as TGTGCCAGCAGTTTGATCACAGTGAACACTGAAGCTTTCTTT. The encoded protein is CASSLITVNTEAFF.

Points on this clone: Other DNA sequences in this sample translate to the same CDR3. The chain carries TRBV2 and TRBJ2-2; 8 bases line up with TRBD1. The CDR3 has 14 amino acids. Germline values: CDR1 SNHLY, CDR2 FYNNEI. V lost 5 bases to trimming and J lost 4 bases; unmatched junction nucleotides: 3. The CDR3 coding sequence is TGTGCCAGCAGTTATACAGGGGGCACCGGGGAGCTGTTTTTT. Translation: CASSYTGGTGELFF.

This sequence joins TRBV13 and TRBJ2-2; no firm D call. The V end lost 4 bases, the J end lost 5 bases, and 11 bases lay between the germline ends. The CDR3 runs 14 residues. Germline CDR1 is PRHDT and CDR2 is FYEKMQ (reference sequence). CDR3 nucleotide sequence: TGTGCCAGCAGCTCCCGGTCATCTACCGGGGAGCTGTTTTTT. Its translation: CASSSRSSTGELFF.

CDR3 sequence: CASSRTTGHSEKLFF. The CDR3 DNA is TGTGCCAGCAGCCGTACGACGGGTCATAGTGAAAAACTGTTTTTT. This chain connects TRBV14 to TRBJ1-4, with unresolved D. CDR3 length equals 15 residues. Germline-derived CDR1 and CDR2 are SGHDN and FVKESK. Trimming stripped 4 bases from V and 7 bases from J, with 16 bases between. Full variable domain (outside the CDR3, taken from reference TRBV14 and TRBJ1-4): EAGVTQFPSHSVIEKGQTVTLRCDPISGHDNLYWYRRVMGKEIKFLLHFVKESKQDESGMPNNRFLAERTGGTYSTLKVQPAELEDSGVYFCASSRTTGHSEKLFFGSGTQLSVL.

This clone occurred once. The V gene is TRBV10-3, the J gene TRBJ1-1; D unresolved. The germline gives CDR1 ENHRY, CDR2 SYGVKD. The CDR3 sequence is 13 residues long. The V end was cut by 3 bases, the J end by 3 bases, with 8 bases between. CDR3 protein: CAISEAPHTEAFF. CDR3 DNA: TGTGCCATCAGTGAAGCGCCTCACACTGAAGCTTTCTTT.

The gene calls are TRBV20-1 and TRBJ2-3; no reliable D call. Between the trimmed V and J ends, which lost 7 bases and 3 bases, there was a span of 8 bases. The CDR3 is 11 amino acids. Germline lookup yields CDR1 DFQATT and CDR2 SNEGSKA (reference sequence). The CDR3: CSVSVTDTQYF. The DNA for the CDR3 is TGCAGTGTCTCGGTTACAGATACGCAGTATTTT.